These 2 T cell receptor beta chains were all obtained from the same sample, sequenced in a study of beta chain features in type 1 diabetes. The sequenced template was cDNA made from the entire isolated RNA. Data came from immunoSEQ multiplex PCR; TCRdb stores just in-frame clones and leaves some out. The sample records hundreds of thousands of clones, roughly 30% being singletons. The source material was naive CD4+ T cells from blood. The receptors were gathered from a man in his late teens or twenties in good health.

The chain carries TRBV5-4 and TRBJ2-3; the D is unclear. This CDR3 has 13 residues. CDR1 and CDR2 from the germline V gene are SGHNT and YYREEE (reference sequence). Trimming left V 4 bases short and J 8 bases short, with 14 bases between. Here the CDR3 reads CASSPGAAVTQYF. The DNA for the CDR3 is TGTGCCAGCAGCCCAGGCGCCGCCGTTACGCAGTATTTT.

The CDR3 protein is CASSPGGVSYNEQFF. In DNA, the CDR3 is TGTGCCAGCAGCCCCGGGGGGGTCTCCTACAATGAGCAGTTCTTC. The V and J genes are TRBV11-2 and TRBJ2-1; 8 nucleotides agree with TRBD2. Germline loops: CDR1 SGHAT, CDR2 FQNNGV. With 5 bases clipped from V and 0 bases from J, the junction kept 3 bases outside the gene matches. The CDR3 runs 15 residues.